These 29 T cell receptor beta chains were sequenced from one sample in a study of blood T cell repertoires in COVID-19. Measured with immunoSEQ multiplex PCR; TCRdb has only the in-frame clones, and not every one. Found here are 100,000 to 140,000 clones, about nine tenths of them singletons; the top ten hold 6.8%. The source material was peripheral blood. The receptor source for this set is a man aged 50 or older with active or convalescent COVID-19.

The CDR3 protein is CASSYSTGEQYF. The CDR3 DNA reads TGTGCCAGCAGCTATTCAACGGGCGAGCAGTACTTC. This chain links TRBV11-2 with TRBJ2-7; the D is unclear. Germline-derived CDR1 and CDR2 are SGHAT and FQNNGV. Deletions cut 4 bases from V and 6 bases from J, with 10 bases between. This CDR3 is 12 amino acids long.

J is TRBJ1-5 and V is TRBV24-1; TRBD1 aligns across 9 bases. Germline V lookup: CDR1 KGHDR, CDR2 SFDVKD. Losses at the gene ends were 4 bases for V and 6 bases for J; bases not matched to a gene: 12. The CDR3 contains 17 residues. This CDR3 is CATSDKRYGTGLQPQHF. CDR3 sequence (DNA): TGTGCCACCAGTGACAAACGATACGGGACAGGGCTTCAGCCCCAGCATTTT.

This sequence joins TRBV7-8 and TRBJ2-3; 9 nucleotides line up with TRBD2. The CDR3 has 16 amino acids. Germline loops: CDR1 SGHVS, CDR2 FQNEAQ. J was trimmed by 2 bases and V by 5 bases; bases with no gene match: 8. The chain's CDR3 is CASSNRAGGPTDTQYF. In nucleotides, the CDR3 is TGTGCCAGCAGCAACCGAGCGGGAGGCCCCACAGATACGCAGTATTTT.

The rearrangement joins TRBV4-1 to TRBJ1-1; D gene unclear. This CDR3 is 14 amino acids long. Deletions cut 1 base from V and 6 bases from J, with 12 bases between. CDR1 is MGHRA and CDR2 is YSYEKL in the germline V gene. The CDR3 reads CASSQVGGIPEAFF. The CDR3 bases are TGCGCCAGCAGCCAAGTTGGAGGGATCCCTGAAGCTTTCTTT.

This clone was counted between two and nine times. The genes are TRBV6-5 and TRBJ1-5; TRBD1 agrees at 8 bases. The CDR3 is made up of 14 amino acids. V lost 6 bases and J lost 7; bases outside the gene matches: 8. CDR1 MNHEY and CDR2 SVGAGI come from the germline V gene. The CDR3 is CASSPDRGEQPQHF. The CDR3 DNA is TGTGCCAGCAGCCCCGACAGGGGCGAGCAGCCCCAGCATTTT.

This sequence joins TRBV2 and TRBJ1-2; 8 bases are shared with TRBD1. CDR3 length: 13 residues. V gave up 6 bases and J gave up 4 bases; unmatched junction bases: 4. Germline assignment: CDR1 SNHLY and CDR2 FYNNEI. Here the CDR3 DNA reads TGTGCCAGCAGGACAGGGGAACTCTATGGCTACACCTTC. Translating gives CASRTGELYGYTF.

The V call is TRBV11-3, the J call TRBJ1-1, with D tentatively TRBD1 (6 bases). This CDR3 region has 20 residues. Germline CDR1 and CDR2: SGHNT and YENEEA. The ends were cut back, 5 bases at V and 1 base at J, with 29 bases in the middle. CDR3 protein: CASSARQARGLGTENTEAFF. For the CDR3, the DNA is TGTGCCAGCAGCGCGCGACAGGCCCGAGGGCTAGGGACGGAGAACACTGAAGCTTTCTTT.

The rearrangement uses TRBV11-2 and TRBJ2-7, with 10 bases identical to TRBD2. This CDR3 comprises 17 residues. The germline CDR1 and CDR2 sequences are SGHAT and FQNNGV. Unmatched junction bases numbered 10, after V lost 5 bases and J lost 0 bases. CDR3 in DNA: TGTGCCAGCAGCCCCCGGACTAGCGGAAACATCTCCTACGAGCAGTACTTC. Protein sequence: CASSPRTSGNISYEQYF. The full variable domain, in which reference TRBV11-2 and TRBJ2-7 provide the parts outside the CDR3, is EAGVAQSPRYKIIEKRQSVAFWCNPISGHATLYWYQQILGQGPKLLIQFQNNGVVDDSQLPKDRFSAERLKGVDSTLKIQPAKLEDSAVYLCASSPRTSGNISYEQYFGPGTRLTVT.

V usage is TRBV10-3 and J usage is TRBJ1-4; 10 positions match TRBD1. V shed 9 bases, J shed 6 bases, and the junction held 7 bases outside the gene matches. From germline, CDR1 is ENHRY and CDR2 SYGVKD. The CDR3 has 14 residues. CDR3 DNA: TGTGCCATAAAAAGACAGGGGGCTGATGAAAAACTGTTTTTT. Its protein product is CAIKRQGADEKLFF.

V and J are TRBV6-5 and TRBJ1-1; D uncertain. Trimming pared 6 bases from V and 10 bases from J, leaving 12 bases between. Germline V lookup: CDR1 MNHEY, CDR2 SVGAGI. The CDR3 consists of 11 residues. The CDR3 DNA is TGTGCCAGCAGCCAAAGCCGGGGAGCTTTCTTT. Residues: CASSQSRGAFF.

The chain couples TRBV7-2 to TRBJ1-4, with no clear D. Between the trimmed V and J ends, which lost 1 base and 0 bases, there was a span of 12 bases. This CDR3 is 17 amino acids long. Germline assignment: CDR1 SGHTA and CDR2 FQGNSA. CDR3 loop: CASSLDPGLATNEKLFF. The CDR3 region has the DNA TGTGCCAGCAGCTTAGACCCTGGACTCGCAACTAATGAAAAACTGTTTTTT.

Details on this clone: Other DNA sequences in this sample translate to the same CDR3. This rearrangement joins TRBV5-4 to TRBJ1-2, with 10 bases matching TRBD1. The length of the CDR3 is 14 residues. The germline V gene has CDR1 SGHNT and CDR2 YYREEE (reference sequence). V was clipped by 0 bases and J by 6 bases; unmatched bases: 2. CDR3 sequence reads: CASSLGGTGDGYTF. The DNA of the CDR3 is TGTGCCAGCAGCTTGGGGGGGACAGGGGATGGCTACACCTTC.

The rearrangement uses TRBV29-1 and TRBJ2-5; a possible D gene is TRBD1 (5 bases). Trimming removed 3 bases at V and 1 base at J, with 18 bases between. Germline values: CDR1 SQVTM, CDR2 ANQGSEA. CDR3 length equals 16 residues. CDR3 DNA sequence: TGCAGCGTTGACAAGCCTATCTCAGGGTTCCAAGAGACCCAGTACTTC. Amino acid sequence: CSVDKPISGFQETQYF. Full variable domain (missing parts from reference TRBV29-1 and TRBJ2-5): SAVISQKPSRDICQRGTSLTIQCQVDSQVTMMFWYRQQPGQSLTLIATANQGSEATYESGFVIDKFPISRPNLTFSTLTVSNMSPEDSSIYLCSVDKPISGFQETQYFGPGTRLLVL.

This clone showed up just a few times. The chain recombines TRBV30 with TRBJ1-5, with D uncertain. V lost 0 bases and J lost 2, with 11 bases in between. The CDR3 has 15 residues. Germline values: CDR1 GTSNPN, CDR2 SVGIG (reference sequence). The CDR3 spells CAWSVVGRGNQPQHF. CDR3 sequence (DNA): TGTGCCTGGAGTGTGGTAGGGAGGGGCAATCAGCCCCAGCATTTT.

This clone was seen once. The chain uses TRBV2 and TRBJ1-6; a weak D match, TRBD1 (6 bases). The ends were cut back, 6 bases at V and 6 bases at J, with 12 bases in the middle. CDR1 SNHLY and CDR2 FYNNEI come from the germline V gene. CDR3 length: 14 amino acids. In DNA form, the CDR3 reads TGTGCCAGCAGGCCGGACAGCTTTAATTCACCCCTCCACTTT. Translated, it gives CASRPDSFNSPLHF.

The chain uses TRBV28 and TRBJ2-5; D gene uncertain. The germline V gene has CDR1 MDHEN and CDR2 SYDVKM. The CDR3 is 11 residues long. V was pared by 9 bases and J by 5 bases, with 10 bases between. The CDR3 loop is CASSVLETQYF. CDR3 sequence (DNA): TGTGCCAGTTCCGTACTGGAGACCCAGTACTTC.

The V gene is TRBV5-5, the J gene TRBJ2-5, with a weak D call TRBD2 (7 bases). Germline V lookup: CDR1 SGHKS, CDR2 YYEKEE (reference sequence). This CDR3 spans 15 amino acids. Trimming took off 0 bases at V and 4 bases at J, with 13 bases between the two ends. CDR3 nucleotides: TGTGCCAGCAGCTTGGCTCCGGGGGGCGTAGAGACCCAGTACTTC. Encoded protein: CASSLAPGGVETQYF.

This chain joins TRBV7-9 and TRBJ1-2, with 9 bases fitting TRBD1. The CDR3 consists of 18 residues. CDR1 and CDR2 from the germline V gene are SEHNR and FQNEAQ (reference sequence). V trimming: 4 bases; J trimming: 0 bases; junction bases outside the gene matches: 12. CDR3 sequence (DNA): TGTGCCAGCAGCTCCTCCGGGACAGGGCTTATAGCTAACTATGGCTACACCTTC. Protein product: CASSSSGTGLIANYGYTF. Looking up the rest from reference TRBV7-9 and TRBJ1-2 gives the full variable domain: DTGVSQNPRHKITKRGQNVTFRCDPISEHNRLYWYRQTLGQGPEFLTYFQNEAQLEKSRLLSDRFSAERPKGSFSTLEIQRTEQGDSAMYLCASSSSGTGLIANYGYTFGSGTRLTVV.

This clone appeared a few times. The chain uses TRBV4-1 and TRBJ1-1, with TRBD1 identical over 10 bases. This CDR3 is 14 amino acids long. Germline V gene lookup returns CDR1 MGHRA and CDR2 YSYEKL. After removal of 3 bases from V and 10 bases from J, the junction contained 8 bases not matched to a gene. CDR3 sequence reads: CASSQGQGTDVAFF. CDR3 bases: TGCGCCAGCAGCCAGGGACAGGGGACCGACGTAGCTTTCTTT.

This clone has only a few counts. The gene calls are TRBV2 and TRBJ2-1, with unresolved D. This CDR3 comprises 13 residues. CDR1 SNHLY and CDR2 FYNNEI come from the germline V gene. V was trimmed by 5 bases and J by 7 bases, leaving 12 bases between them. The CDR3 region has the DNA TGTGCCAGCAGTACCGGAAGGAGAAATGAGCAGTTCTTC. It encodes CASSTGRRNEQFF.

This clone showed up just once. The V gene is TRBV6-5, the J gene TRBJ2-7; D may be TRBD1 (6 bases). CDR3 size: 13 residues. The germline gives CDR1 MNHEY, CDR2 SVGAGI. Trimming shortened V by 5 bases and J by 7 bases, and 15 bases separated the two germline ends. The CDR3 sequence is CASSPGAEGEQYF. CDR3 in DNA: TGTGCCAGCAGTCCAGGGGCCGAGGGAGAGCAGTACTTC.

The chain is built from TRBV28 and TRBJ2-7; 8 bases are shared with TRBD2. The CDR3 runs 18 residues. The J segment lost 4 bases and the V segment lost 3 bases, leaving 17 bases of the junction unmatched. Germline-derived CDR1 and CDR2 are MDHEN and SYDVKM. Here the CDR3 reads CASSLPMNGAGVKYEQYF. The CDR3 DNA follows: TGTGCCAGCAGTTTGCCCATGAATGGAGCGGGAGTCAAGTACGAGCAGTACTTC. The full variable domain, rest sourced from reference TRBV28 and TRBJ2-7, is DVKVTQSSRYLVKRTGEKVFLECVQDMDHENMFWYRQDPGLGLRLIYFSYDVKMKEKGDIPEGYSVSREKKERFSLILESASTNQTSMYLCASSLPMNGAGVKYEQYFGPGTRLTVT.

The chain recombines TRBV28 with TRBJ1-2, with a weak D call TRBD1 (5 bases). This CDR3 is built from 15 residues. Trimming took 3 bases from V and 4 from J, leaving 15 bases between them. Germline V gene lookup returns CDR1 MDHEN and CDR2 SYDVKM. CDR3 loop: CASSFPPRQGYGYTF. Written as DNA, the CDR3 is TGTGCCAGCAGTTTCCCACCAAGGCAGGGCTATGGCTACACCTTC.

The V gene is TRBV6-1, the J gene TRBJ2-5, with TRBD2 matching over 7 bases. After removal of 4 bases from V and 4 bases from J, the junction contained 12 bases not matched to a gene. This CDR3 has 16 residues. The germline gives CDR1 MNHNS, CDR2 SASEGT. The CDR3 DNA is TGTGCCAGCAGTGTTTATAGCGGGTTGGGAGGAGAGACCCAGTACTTC. It encodes CASSVYSGLGGETQYF.

This chain links TRBV5-1 with TRBJ2-5; D possibly corresponds to TRBD2 (6 bases). The germline gives CDR1 SGHRS, CDR2 YFSETQ. The CDR3 is 12 residues long. Trimming left V 4 bases short and J 8 bases short, with 12 bases between. The CDR3 sequence: CASSVGEETQYF. The CDR3 DNA sequence: TGCGCCAGCAGCGTCGGGGAGGAAACCCAGTACTTC.

V gene TRBV19 combines with J gene TRBJ1-4; D might be TRBD1 (5 bases). Germline-derived CDR1 and CDR2 are LNHDA and SQIVND (reference sequence). CDR3 length: 14 amino acids. V was pared by 7 bases and J by 6 bases, with 15 bases between. CDR3: CASKASGGDEKLFF. The DNA for the CDR3 is TGTGCCAGTAAAGCATCGGGGGGGGATGAAAAACTGTTTTTT.

The chain carries TRBV24-1 and TRBJ1-2; no definite D call. Germline V gives CDR1 KGHDR, CDR2 SFDVKD. V gave up 4 bases and J gave up 7 bases, with 12 bases separating them. The CDR3 contains 13 residues. The chain's CDR3 is CATSDPRAGGYTF. The CDR3 coding sequence is TGTGCCACCAGTGACCCGAGGGCGGGTGGCTACACCTTC.

J is TRBJ1-1 and V is TRBV4-1; D unresolved. Per germline, CDR1 MGHRA and CDR2 YSYEKL. V lost 0 bases and J lost 9, with 14 bases in between. CDR3 length: 14 residues. The chain's CDR3 is CASSQDPTDTKAFF. Written as DNA, the CDR3 is TGCGCCAGCAGCCAAGACCCAACTGATACGAAAGCTTTCTTT.

This chain uses TRBV5-6 with TRBJ1-1; 7 bases are shared with TRBD1. V gave up 3 bases and J gave up 4 bases; unmatched junction bases: 3. Germline values: CDR1 SGHDT, CDR2 YYEEEE. The CDR3 extends over 13 amino acids. CDR3 sequence: CASSYSGGTEAFF. CDR3 bases: TGTGCCAGCAGCTACTCAGGGGGCACTGAAGCTTTCTTT.